What follows are 32 T cell receptor beta chains derived from one specimen sequenced in a study of identical twins. MiXCR, applied by TCRdb to the 5' RACE reads, yields one record per CDR3 protein. Found here are 450,000 to 650,000 distinct CDR3 sequences, 9.6% of them singletons; the top ten hold roughly 3%. These sequences were also reported in another study, on yellow fever vaccine responses in identical twins.

Sequenced material: PBMCs. Receptor source: a woman between 18 and 29 years old in good health.

The sample holds a few counts of this clonotype. V is TRBV6-5 and J is TRBJ1-2; no reliable D call. Trimming took off 4 bases at V and 0 bases at J, with 15 bases between the two ends. Per the germline V gene, CDR1 is MNHEY and CDR2 is SVGAGI. This CDR3 has 16 residues. The CDR3 sequence: CASSFGHGSSNYGYTF. DNA of the CDR3: TGTGCCAGCAGTTTCGGTCATGGCAGTTCTAACTATGGCTACACCTTC.

Note on this clonotype: At one boundary the junction diverges from the germline segment, which might be a read error. The rearrangement joins TRBV7-7 to TRBJ2-3; D might be TRBD2 (5 bases). The CDR3 is 20 amino acids. The germline CDR1 and CDR2 sequences are SSHAT and FNYEAQ (reference sequence). CDR3 amino acids: CASSLAIRSAELVSCSRQYF. CDR3 bases: TGTGCTAGCAGCTTAGCGATTAGGTCAGCGGAACTAGTTTCTTGTTCGCGGCAGTATTTT. Drawing the rest from reference TRBV7-7 and TRBJ2-3, the complete variable domain is GAGVSQSPRYKVTKRGQDVTLRCDPISSHATLYWYQQALGQGPEFLTYFNYEAQPDKSGLPSDRFSAERPEGSISTLTIQRTEQRDSAMYRCASSLAIRSAELVSCSRQYFGPGTRLTVL.

Ten or more counts support this clonotype. This chain joins TRBV29-1 and TRBJ2-1; D possibly corresponds to TRBD2 (6 bases). V gave up 3 bases and J gave up 9 bases, with 15 bases separating them. Germline V CDR1 and CDR2: SQVTM, ANQGSEA. The CDR3 totals 13 residues. The CDR3: CSVERDSRREQFF. CDR3 nucleotides: TGCAGCGTTGAGAGGGACTCCCGCCGTGAGCAGTTCTTC.

V and J are TRBV10-2 and TRBJ1-2, with 9 positions matching TRBD1. Per germline, CDR1 WSHSY and CDR2 SAAADI. CDR3 size: 14 residues. Trimming took 5 bases from V and 5 from J; bases not matched to a gene: 6. The CDR3 loop is CASSMGQGLYGYTF. CDR3 coding DNA: TGCGCCAGCAGTATGGGACAGGGATTATATGGCTACACCTTC.

V gene TRBV5-1 combines with J gene TRBJ2-7; D is perhaps TRBD1 or TRBD2 (5 bases each). Germline V gene data show CDR1 as SGHRS and CDR2 as YFSETQ. The CDR3 extends over 14 amino acids. Deletions cut 4 bases from V and 1 base from J, with 12 bases between. The CDR3 DNA reads TGCGCCAGCAGCCCGGGACCGGAATCCTACGAGCAGTACTTC. This translates into CASSPGPESYEQYF.

This clonotype was seen a few times. The rearrangement uses TRBV7-3 and TRBJ1-1, with D maybe TRBD1 (5 bases). This CDR3 comprises 14 residues. Trimming stripped 4 bases from V and 2 bases from J, with 11 bases between. The germline V gene encodes CDR1 SGHTA and CDR2 FQGTGA. CDR3 nucleotide sequence: TGTGCCAGCAGCTCGGGGGAGATTAACACTGAAGCTTTCTTT. This encodes CASSSGEINTEAFF. Supplemented by reference TRBV7-3 and TRBJ1-1, the full variable domain reads GAGVSQTPSNKVTEKGKYVELRCDPISGHTALYWYRQSLGQGPEFLIYFQGTGAADDSGLPNDRFFAVRPEGSVSTLKIQRTERGDSAVYLCASSSGEINTEAFFGQGTRLTVV.

This clonotype was counted between two and nine times. CDR3 loop: CASSLQAGGAITKNIQYF. DNA of the CDR3: TGTGCCAGCAGCTTGCAGGCCGGGGGGGCAATAACCAAAAACATTCAGTACTTC. The chain employs TRBV11-2 and TRBJ2-4, with 8 bases aligning to TRBD2. This CDR3 spans 18 amino acids. V shed 3 bases, J shed 2 bases, and the junction held 12 bases outside the gene matches. Germline V gene lookup returns CDR1 SGHAT and CDR2 FQNNGV. Combining the CDR3 with reference TRBV11-2 and TRBJ2-4 gives the whole variable domain EAGVAQSPRYKIIEKRQSVAFWCNPISGHATLYWYQQILGQGPKLLIQFQNNGVVDDSQLPKDRFSAERLKGVDSTLKIQPAKLEDSAVYLCASSLQAGGAITKNIQYFGAGTRLSVL.

The J gene is TRBJ2-1, the V gene TRBV5-1, with 8 bases aligning to TRBD1. The germline gives CDR1 SGHRS, CDR2 YFSETQ. The CDR3 is 14 amino acids. V dropped 5 bases and J dropped 9; count of bases not matched to a gene: 10. The CDR3 nucleotides read TGCGCCAGCAGTCCGCCGGGACAGGTTTCTGAGCAGTTCTTC. Translation gives CASSPPGQVSEQFF.

The sample holds many counts of this clonotype. J is TRBJ2-3 and V is TRBV4-1, with TRBD1 matching over 9 bases. The germline gives CDR1 MGHRA, CDR2 YSYEKL. The V gene end was trimmed by 5 bases and the J gene end by 0 bases; junction bases not matched to a gene: 6. The CDR3 consists of 16 residues. The DNA of the CDR3 is TGCGCCAGCAGCTACTTAGGGACAGGGAGCACAGATACGCAGTATTTT. This sequence encodes CASSYLGTGSTDTQYF.

This chain joins TRBV7-9 and TRBJ2-1, with D perhaps TRBD2 (5 bases). CDR3 length: 13 residues. Germline values: CDR1 SEHNR, CDR2 FQNEAQ (reference sequence). The V gene lost 6 bases and the J gene lost 8 bases, with 14 bases spanning the gap. The DNA for the CDR3 is TGTGCCAGCAGTCGAAGTGCGAGGGATGAGCAGTTCTTC. Its protein is CASSRSARDEQFF.

This clonotype was seen ten or more times. The rearrangement joins TRBV10-1 to TRBJ2-1; a possible D gene is TRBD1 (5 bases). Between the trimmed V and J ends, which lost 0 bases and 7 bases, there was a span of 13 bases. Germline V CDR1 and CDR2: WNHNN, SYGVQD (reference sequence). The CDR3 is 15 amino acids. DNA of the CDR3: TGCGCCAGCAGTGAGTCGAAGGGGATGAGGAATGAGCAGTTCTTC. Protein: CASSESKGMRNEQFF.

In this sample, this clonotype turned up a few times. The chain recombines TRBV27 with TRBJ2-5, with no clear D. V lost 0 bases to trimming and J lost 5 bases, with 7 bases between them. The CDR3 consists of 13 residues. Germline assignment: CDR1 MNHEY and CDR2 SMNVEV (reference sequence). The CDR3 loop reads CASSLSYRETQYF. The CDR3 DNA reads TGTGCCAGCAGTTTATCGTACCGGGAGACCCAGTACTTC.

The chain carries TRBV10-3 and TRBJ1-1; possibly TRBD1 for D (5 bases). CDR1 and CDR2 from the germline V gene are ENHRY and SYGVKD. Trimming removed 3 bases from V and 0 bases from J, with 14 bases in between. This CDR3 has 16 residues. CDR3 coding DNA: TGTGCCATCAGTGACGAGGTGGGGGTAATGAACACTGAAGCTTTCTTT. Its translation: CAISDEVGVMNTEAFF.

This clonotype was seen many times. The chain combines TRBV12-3 or TRBV12-4 with TRBJ2-1, with D unclear. Deletions cut 6 bases from V and 0 bases from J, with 15 bases between. The CDR3 spans 16 residues. CDR3 in DNA: TGTGCCAGCAGCCCTCGGACGGGTAGCTCCTACAATGAGCAGTTCTTC. Protein: CASSPRTGSSYNEQFF.

The chain recombines TRBV29-1 with TRBJ2-7, with D uncertain. Germline V gives CDR1 SQVTM, CDR2 ANQGSEA. The ends were cut back, 2 bases at V and 3 bases at J, with 14 bases in the middle. The CDR3 runs to 14 residues. CDR3 nucleotide sequence: TGCAGCGTTGAATCGGCTCTCGAAGGCTACGAGCAGTACTTC. Translating gives CSVESALEGYEQYF.

This clonotype has just a few counts. The V gene is TRBV6-5, the J gene TRBJ2-1; TRBD2 matches 16 bases. The CDR3 spans 15 residues. V dropped 4 bases and J dropped 10; count of bases not matched to a gene: 4. Germline-derived CDR1 and CDR2 are MNHEY and SVGAGI. DNA for the CDR3: TGTGCCAGCAGTTGGGGACTAGCGGGGGGGTGGGAGCAGTTCTTC. This gives the protein CASSWGLAGGWEQFF.

In this sample, this clonotype turned up many times. This rearrangement joins TRBV9 to TRBJ2-3, with 13 bases fitting TRBD2. The CDR3 totals 18 residues. The V and J ends lost 2 bases and 0 bases, in that order; junction bases with no gene match: 6. CDR1 is SGDLS and CDR2 is YYNGEE in the germline V gene. CDR3 loop: CASSVGTSGATSTDTQYF. The CDR3 bases are TGTGCCAGCAGCGTTGGGACTAGCGGGGCCACCAGCACAGATACGCAGTATTTT.

The chain has TRBV7-9 and TRBJ1-1; D unresolved. This CDR3 has 14 amino acids. Trimming removed 4 bases from V and 4 bases from J, with 13 bases in between. Germline V gene data show CDR1 as SEHNR and CDR2 as FQNEAQ (reference sequence). The CDR3 sequence: CASSSLLRGTEAFF. CDR3 nucleotides: TGTGCCAGCAGCTCCCTTCTAAGAGGCACTGAAGCTTTCTTT.

This clonotype occurred a few times. V usage is TRBV25-1 and J usage is TRBJ2-1; TRBD2 agrees at 10 bases. The CDR3 extends over 20 amino acids. CDR1 and CDR2 from the germline V gene are MGHDK and SYGVNS. Germline trimming cut 5 bases from V and 5 bases from J; bases unmatched to any gene: 21. The CDR3 coding sequence is TGTGCCAGCAGTCCCCTTAGGAAGGTTCTAGCGGGAGCCGGAAACAATGAGCAGTTCTTC. Translated: CASSPLRKVLAGAGNNEQFF.

This sequence joins TRBV5-8 and TRBJ1-1, with unresolved D. CDR1 is SGHTS, CDR2 YDEGEE, per germline. V lost 4 bases to trimming and J lost 0 bases, with 16 bases between them. The CDR3 is 16 residues long. The CDR3 DNA reads TGTGCCAGCAGCATTGGGTGGGGAATCGTGAACACTGAAGCTTTCTTT. Translated: CASSIGWGIVNTEAFF.

This clonotype was seen a handful of times. This sequence joins TRBV5-1 and TRBJ2-3; 10 nucleotides line up with TRBD2. Germline values: CDR1 SGHRS, CDR2 YFSETQ. The CDR3 loop spans 14 amino acids. The trim removed 4 bases at V and 5 bases at J, leaving 4 bases unmatched. The CDR3: CASSILAGIDTQYF. The CDR3 DNA sequence: TGCGCCAGCAGCATACTAGCGGGGATAGATACGCAGTATTTT. Full variable domain (outside the CDR3, taken from reference TRBV5-1 and TRBJ2-3): KAGVTQTPRYLIKTRGQQVTLSCSPISGHRSVSWYQQTPGQGLQFLFEYFSETQRNKGNFPGRFSGRQFSNSRSEMNVSTLELGDSALYLCASSILAGIDTQYFGPGTRLTVL.

In nucleotides, the CDR3 is TGCAGTGCAAGCGGACAGGGTGGTAGGGAGACCCAGTACTTC. This translates into CSASGQGGRETQYF. The chain carries TRBV20-1 and TRBJ2-5; 8 bases are a match to TRBD1. J gave up 5 bases and V 6 bases, and 11 bases lay outside the gene matches. Per germline, CDR1 DFQATT and CDR2 SNEGSKA (reference sequence). The CDR3 runs 14 residues.

The rearrangement uses TRBV5-6 and TRBJ2-1, with 7 bases identical to TRBD2. The CDR3 contains 16 residues. Germline CDR1 reads SGHDT; CDR2 reads YYEEEE. With 4 bases clipped from V and 8 bases from J, the junction kept 15 bases outside the gene matches. The CDR3 bases are TGTGCCAGCAGCCGGGGATCTAGCCAGGGAGGGCATGAGCAGTTCTTC. Translated, it gives CASSRGSSQGGHEQFF. The complete variable domain, with remaining parts taken from reference TRBV5-6 and TRBJ2-1, reads DAGVTQSPTHLIKTRGQQVTLRCSPKSGHDTVSWYQQALGQGPQFIFQYYEEEERQRGNFPDRFSGHQFPNYSSELNVNALLLGDSALYLCASSRGSSQGGHEQFFGPGTRLTVL.

This clonotype has only a few counts. The J gene is TRBJ2-3, the V gene TRBV20-1, with D perhaps TRBD2 (7 bases). The CDR3 runs to 15 residues. Germline loops: CDR1 DFQATT, CDR2 SNEGSKA (reference sequence). Trimming left V 6 bases short and J 5 bases short, with 21 bases between. CDR3 amino acids: CSASGGGAVEDTQYF. The CDR3 DNA reads as TGCAGTGCCTCGGGTGGGGGGGCTGTAGAAGATACGCAGTATTTT.

This clonotype has only a few counts. The CDR3 DNA is TGTGCCATCAGTGAACAGGTCGGGACCCAAGAGACCCAGTACTTC. This sequence encodes CAISEQVGTQETQYF. The chain combines TRBV10-3 with TRBJ2-5; D may be TRBD1 or TRBD2 (5 bases each). Germline CDR1 is ENHRY and CDR2 is SYGVKD. The V end lost 3 bases, the J end lost 1 base, and 12 bases lay between the germline ends. The CDR3 runs to 15 residues.

The chain links TRBV6-5 to TRBJ2-7; 11 bases are a match to TRBD1. J gave up 7 bases and V 2 bases, and 7 bases lay outside the gene matches. In germline, CDR1 is MNHEY, CDR2 SVGAGI. CDR3 length: 15 residues. In DNA, the CDR3 is TGTGCCAGCAGTTACCAAGGGACAGGGGGTTGGGAGCAGTACTTC. Translating it yields CASSYQGTGGWEQYF.

This chain links TRBV5-1 with TRBJ2-7; 9 nucleotides line up with TRBD2. CDR3 length: 15 amino acids. J was trimmed by 3 bases and V by 0 bases; bases with no gene match: 4. Germline assignment: CDR1 SGHRS and CDR2 YFSETQ. The CDR3 here is CASSLEPSGNYEQYF. For the CDR3, the DNA is TGCGCCAGCAGCTTGGAGCCTAGCGGGAACTACGAGCAGTACTTC.

This clonotype was detected only a few times. This chain links TRBV9 with TRBJ1-1; the match to TRBD1 covers 8 bases. J was trimmed by 3 bases and V by 0 bases; bases with no gene match: 1. The germline CDR1 and CDR2 sequences are SGDLS and YYNGEE. The CDR3 loop spans 14 amino acids. CDR3: CASSVAGGHTEAFF. The CDR3 nucleotides are TGTGCCAGCAGCGTAGCAGGGGGCCACACTGAAGCTTTCTTT. Full variable domain (outside the CDR3, taken from reference TRBV9 and TRBJ1-1): DSGVTQTPKHLITATGQRVTLRCSPRSGDLSVYWYQQSLDQGLQFLIQYYNGEERAKGNILERFSAQQFPDLHSELNLSSLELGDSALYFCASSVAGGHTEAFFGQGTRLTVV.

This clonotype showed up many times. The V and J genes are TRBV18 and TRBJ2-7; TRBD1 matches 7 bases. Germline values: CDR1 KGHSH, CDR2 LQKENI. Trimming at V came to 0 bases and at J to 1 base, leaving 0 bases not matched to a gene. The CDR3 is made up of 14 amino acids. The CDR3: CASSPPGQSYEQYF. DNA of the CDR3: TGTGCCAGCTCACCACCGGGACAGTCCTACGAGCAGTACTTC.

This clonotype was detected many times. The rearrangement uses TRBV24-1 and TRBJ2-5, with 8 nucleotides matching TRBD2. CDR3 length: 16 amino acids. J lost 5 bases, V lost 3 bases, and 10 bases had no gene match. Per germline, CDR1 KGHDR and CDR2 SFDVKD. CDR3 region: CATSDPAGGEAETQYF. The CDR3 DNA follows: TGTGCCACCAGTGATCCCGCGGGGGGAGAGGCTGAGACCCAGTACTTC.

This clonotype was counted at least ten times. The chain links TRBV5-1 to TRBJ2-5; D is perhaps TRBD1 or TRBD2 (5 bases each). This CDR3 is built from 15 residues. V lost 4 bases and J lost 6, with 19 bases in between. Per the germline V gene, CDR1 is SGHRS and CDR2 is YFSETQ. In nucleotides, the CDR3 is TGCGCCAGCAGCCTCCTGGACACCGGGGCGAAGACCCAGTACTTC. It codes for CASSLLDTGAKTQYF.

This clonotype was recorded at least ten times. The genes are TRBV29-1 and TRBJ1-2, with 8 bases that match TRBD1. Germline V gives CDR1 SQVTM, CDR2 ANQGSEA. The V gene end was trimmed by 0 bases and the J gene end by 2 bases; junction bases not matched to a gene: 2. The CDR3 has 14 amino acids. CDR3 amino acids: CSVEDWTGNYGYTF. In DNA form, the CDR3 reads TGCAGCGTTGAAGACTGGACAGGGAACTATGGCTACACCTTC.